The present entry profiles one T cell receptor (beta chain) with its context. Its specificity is not known. In germline, CDR1 is LGHNT, CDR2 FRNRAP. The junction had 0 bases not matched to a gene; V was cut back by 0 bases and J by 7 bases. The CDR3 has 13 amino acids. 13 Jbeta primers and 60 Vbeta primers were used for the PCR. The repertoire was sequenced with immunoSEQ multiplex PCR; TCRdb's copy has only in-frame clones and lacks some. The sample lists 90,000 to 120,000 clones; around 67% were seen once. This entry is derived from a study of cytomegalovirus exposure and HLA in healthy donors. Study overall: As an earlier analysis found, roughly 180 million T cells yielded fewer than 130 million unique TCR beta sequences.

Study-wide results and caveats: What a later analysis showed was that several of the most significant clusters appeared linked to common viral pathogens. Reportedly, a later analysis found an Asian-associated ancestry cluster had fewer N-insertions than the roughly 700-donor mean. Sequences of the TCR beta chain were said to predict the HLA-A and HLA-B alleles of most subjects accurately.

The sample consisted of PBMCs. The TCR comes from a middle-aged woman in good health and CMV-seropositive. V gene TRBV12-5 combines with J gene TRBJ1-2, with TRBD1 matching 9 bases. CDR3 sequence: CASGLVQGAGYTF. DNA of the CDR3: TGTGCTAGTGGTTTGGTACAGGGGGCTGGCTACACCTTC.